This is a list of T cell receptor beta chains from one sample in a study of T cells after yellow fever vaccination. TCRdb itself ran the 5' RACE reads through MiXCR, one entry per CDR3 protein. The repertoire holds fewer than 400,000 distinct CDR3 sequences, with about 6.2% as singletons. Source: PBMCs, taken 5 days after the yellow fever booster vaccination. These receptors came from a man aged 30 to 39 who received the YFV17D yellow fever vaccine. Each CDR3 is given with its conserved first and last residue. D genes are given only for firm matches. Part of the rows lack a size; the others show once, few, many or a class for expanded clones.

>-|few|TRBV5-5|TRBJ2-1|17
TGTGCCAGCAGCTCCCTTCCGGCGGTTCGGAAATTGGATGAGCAGTTCTTC
CASSSLPAVRKLDEQFF
>-|-|TRBV5-1|TRBJ1-2|14
TGCGCCAGCAGATTGACAGAGGAGTATTATGGCTACACCTTC
CASRLTEEYYGYTF
>-|-|TRBV20-1|TRBJ2-7|15
TGCAGTGCTCTCACCCCCGGGACCCCCTTGTACGAGCAGTACTTC
CSALTPGTPLYEQYF
>TRBD1|few|TRBV5-1|TRBJ2-7|15
TGCGCCAGCAGCTACGACAGGGGGAATAACTACGAGCAGTACTTC
CASSYDRGNNYEQYF
>TRBD1|-|TRBV7-2|TRBJ1-1|13
TGTGCCAGCAGCTCAGGGACAGGCGGTGGGGCTTTCTTT
CASSSGTGGGAFF
>-|-|TRBV14|TRBJ1-4|12
TGTGCCAGCAGCCAACAAAGGGAAAAACTGTTTTTT
CASSQQREKLFF
>TRBD1|-|TRBV12-3/TRBV12-4|TRBJ2-3|16
TGTGCCAGCAGACCAGACAGGGGTGGAGGAACAGATACGCAGTATTTT
CASRPDRGGGTDTQYF
>TRBD1|many|TRBV5-1|TRBJ2-7|15
TGCGCCAGCAGCTTCTATCCGGGACAGGGTAAAGAGCAGTACTTC
CASSFYPGQGKEQYF
>TRBD1|-|TRBV5-1|TRBJ2-6|16
TGCGCCAGCAGGGACCCGACAGGGTCTGGGGCCAACGTCCTGACTTTC
CASRDPTGSGANVLTF
>-|many|TRBV20-1|TRBJ2-3|16
TGCAGTGCTAGGGGCTTTAGCGGAACTAGCACAGATACGCAGTATTTT
CSARGFSGTSTDTQYF
>-|-|TRBV3-1|TRBJ1-6|12
TGTGCCAGCAGCCAATTCATGGGGGAGCTCCACTTT
CASSQFMGELHF
>TRBD1|-|TRBV7-9|TRBJ2-5|14
TGTGCCAGCTCTCCCGAGGGGACAGGCGCTACCCAGTACTTC
CASSPEGTGATQYF
>TRBD2|-|TRBV7-2|TRBJ2-7|14
TGTGCCAGCAGCCGGGGGGGGACTTACTACGAGCAGTACTTC
CASSRGGTYYEQYF
>TRBD1|many|TRBV14|TRBJ2-7|14
TGTGCCAGCAGCCAACCGGGACAGGGCTACGAGCAGTACTTC
CASSQPGQGYEQYF
>-|few|TRBV7-2|TRBJ2-1|16
TGTGCCAGCAGCTTAGCGAAATCGACATTGGGGAATGAGCAGTTCTTC
CASSLAKSTLGNEQFF
>-|-|TRBV21-1|TRBJ2-7|16
TGTGCCAGCAGCAAAGGCGGCGGCGGGCCTACCTACGAGCAGTACTTC
CASSKGGGGPTYEQYF
>-|few|TRBV5-1|TRBJ2-6|15
TGCGCCAGCAGCTTGGCTTACTCTGGGGCCAACGTCATGACTTTC
CASSLAYSGANVMTF
>TRBD1|few|TRBV6-2/TRBV6-3|TRBJ2-7|14
TGTGCCAGCATCCGGGACAGGGGTTTCTACGAGCAGTACTTC
CASIRDRGFYEQYF
>TRBD2|-|TRBV28|TRBJ2-7|15
TGTGCCAGCAGTTCACTAGCGGAGGCACTACGTTTGCAGTACTTC
CASSSLAEALRLQYF
>TRBD1|few|TRBV12-3/TRBV12-4|TRBJ1-2|15
TGTGCCAGCCGGGGACAGGGGGCGGTCGTGTATGGCTACACCTTC
CASRGQGAVVYGYTF
>-|few|TRBV18|TRBJ1-2|16
TGTGCCAGCTCTCCGAACGGAAAACAGGGCAGCTATGGCTACACCTTC
CASSPNGKQGSYGYTF
>TRBD2|-|TRBV2|TRBJ2-1|14
TGTGCCAGCAGTCAAGGACTAGCGATCAATGAGCAGTTCTTC
CASSQGLAINEQFF
>-|many|TRBV7-2|TRBJ2-2|12
TGTGCCAGCAGCTTTTACCCCGGGGAGCTGTTTTTT
CASSFYPGELFF